The subject of this entry is one TCR beta chain. The record originates from a study of early T cells in non-severe SARS-CoV-2 infection. The TCR library protocol attached unique molecular identifiers to the individual cDNA molecules. From the 5' RACE reads, TCRdb called clonotypes with MiXCR, one entry per CDR3 protein. The data show about 60,000 distinct CDR3 sequences, about 12% seen once. CDR1 and CDR2 from the germline V gene are SEHNR and FQNEAQ (reference sequence). Trimming at V came to 4 bases and at J to 6 bases, leaving 8 bases not matched to a gene. The CDR3 sequence is 15 residues long. This TCR derives from an adult who was a healthcare worker with PCR-confirmed SARS-CoV-2 infection or an uninfected control (not recorded which). Input material: whole blood. The chain uses TRBV7-9 and TRBJ2-2; 7 nucleotides line up with TRBD1. The CDR3 sequence is CASSSRATGSGELFF. DNA for the CDR3: TGTGCCAGCAGCTCCCGTGCGACAGGGTCCGGGGAGCTGTTTTTT.